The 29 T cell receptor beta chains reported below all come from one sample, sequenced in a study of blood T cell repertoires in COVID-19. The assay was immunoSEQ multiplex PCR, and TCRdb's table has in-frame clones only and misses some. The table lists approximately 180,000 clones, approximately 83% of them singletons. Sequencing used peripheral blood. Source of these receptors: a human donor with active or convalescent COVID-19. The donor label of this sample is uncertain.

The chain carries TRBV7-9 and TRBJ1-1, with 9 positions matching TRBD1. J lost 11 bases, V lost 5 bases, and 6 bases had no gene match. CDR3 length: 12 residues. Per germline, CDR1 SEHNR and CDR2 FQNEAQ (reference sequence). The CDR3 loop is CASSLTGGGAFF. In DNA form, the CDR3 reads TGTGCCAGCAGCCTAACAGGGGGCGGTGCTTTCTTT.

CDR3 residues: CASSQVARATEAFF. CDR3 in DNA: TGTGCCAGCAGCCAAGTCGCGAGGGCCACTGAAGCTTTCTTT. The V gene is TRBV3-1 (or the pseudogene TRBV3-2), the J gene TRBJ1-1; D call uncertain. Deletions cut 1 base from V and 4 bases from J, with 10 bases between. This CDR3 has 14 amino acids. Germline V gene lookup returns CDR1 LGHDT and CDR2 YNNKEL (reference sequence).

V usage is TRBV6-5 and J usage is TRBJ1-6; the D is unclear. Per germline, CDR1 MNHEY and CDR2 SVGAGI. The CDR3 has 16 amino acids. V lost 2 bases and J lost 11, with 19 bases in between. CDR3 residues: CASSYLAPPDAAPLHF. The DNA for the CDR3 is TGTGCCAGCAGTTACCTGGCCCCTCCGGATGCGGCACCCCTCCACTTT.

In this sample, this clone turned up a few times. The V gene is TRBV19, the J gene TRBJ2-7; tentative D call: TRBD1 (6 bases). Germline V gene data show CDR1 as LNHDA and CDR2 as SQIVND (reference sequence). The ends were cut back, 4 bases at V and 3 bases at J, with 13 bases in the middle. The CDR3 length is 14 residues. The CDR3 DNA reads TGTGCCAGTAGTAACTCCGGGACACACTACGAGCAGTACTTC. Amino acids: CASSNSGTHYEQYF.

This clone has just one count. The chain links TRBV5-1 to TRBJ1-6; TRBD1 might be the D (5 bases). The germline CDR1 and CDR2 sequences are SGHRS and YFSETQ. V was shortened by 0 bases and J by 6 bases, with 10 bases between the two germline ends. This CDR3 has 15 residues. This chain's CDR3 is CASSLGRDFNSPLHF. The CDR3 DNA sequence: TGCGCCAGCAGCTTGGGCCGGGACTTTAATTCACCCCTCCACTTT.

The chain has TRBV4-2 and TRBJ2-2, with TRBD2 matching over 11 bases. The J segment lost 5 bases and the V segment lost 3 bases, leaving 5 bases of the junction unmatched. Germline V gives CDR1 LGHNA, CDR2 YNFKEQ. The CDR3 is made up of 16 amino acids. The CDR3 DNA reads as TGTGCCAGCAGCCAGGCCCTAGCGGGAGGAACCGGGGAGCTGTTTTTT. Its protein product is CASSQALAGGTGELFF.

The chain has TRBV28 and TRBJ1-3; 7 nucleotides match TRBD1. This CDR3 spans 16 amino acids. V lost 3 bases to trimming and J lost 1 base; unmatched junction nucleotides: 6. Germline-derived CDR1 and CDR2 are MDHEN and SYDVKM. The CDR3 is CASSFQTGQSGNTIYF. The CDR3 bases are TGTGCCAGCAGTTTTCAGACAGGGCAATCTGGAAACACCATATATTTT.

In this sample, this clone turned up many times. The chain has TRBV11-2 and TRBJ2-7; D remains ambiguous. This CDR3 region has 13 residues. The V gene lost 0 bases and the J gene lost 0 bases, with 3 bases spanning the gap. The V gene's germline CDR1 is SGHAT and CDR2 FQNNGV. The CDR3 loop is CASSLDSSYEQYF. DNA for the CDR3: TGTGCCAGCAGCTTAGACAGCTCCTACGAGCAGTACTTC.

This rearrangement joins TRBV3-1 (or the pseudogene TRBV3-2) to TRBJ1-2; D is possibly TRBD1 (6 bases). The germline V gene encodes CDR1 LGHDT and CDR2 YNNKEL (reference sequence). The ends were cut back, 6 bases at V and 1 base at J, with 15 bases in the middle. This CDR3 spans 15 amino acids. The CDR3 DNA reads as TGTGCCAGCAGAAGGGGGGGGGCTTATAACTATGGCTACACCTTC. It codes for CASRRGGAYNYGYTF.

As DNA, the CDR3 is TGTGCCAGCAGCTTGCAGGGGGCGTTCCACAATGAGCAGTTCTTC. Protein product: CASSLQGAFHNEQFF. V is TRBV5-4 and J is TRBJ2-1, with TRBD1 identical over 8 bases. This CDR3 is built from 15 residues. The V segment lost 1 base and the J segment 5 bases; nucleotides outside the gene matches: 5. Germline CDR1 SGHNT, CDR2 YYREEE (reference sequence).

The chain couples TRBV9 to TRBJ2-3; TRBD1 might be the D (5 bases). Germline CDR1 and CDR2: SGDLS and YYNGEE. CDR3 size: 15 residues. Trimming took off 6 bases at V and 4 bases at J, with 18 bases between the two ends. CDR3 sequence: CASTQGEGWADTQYF. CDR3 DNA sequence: TGTGCCAGCACCCAAGGGGAAGGGTGGGCAGATACGCAGTATTTT.

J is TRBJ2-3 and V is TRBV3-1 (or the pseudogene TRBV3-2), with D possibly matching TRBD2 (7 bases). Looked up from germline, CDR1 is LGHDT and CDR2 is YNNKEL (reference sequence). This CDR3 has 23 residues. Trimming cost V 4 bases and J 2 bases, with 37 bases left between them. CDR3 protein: CASSPSGKGGRVSPPPSTDTQYF. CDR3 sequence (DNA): TGTGCCAGCAGCCCCAGTGGTAAGGGGGGGCGCGTGTCTCCTCCTCCTTCCACAGATACGCAGTATTTT.

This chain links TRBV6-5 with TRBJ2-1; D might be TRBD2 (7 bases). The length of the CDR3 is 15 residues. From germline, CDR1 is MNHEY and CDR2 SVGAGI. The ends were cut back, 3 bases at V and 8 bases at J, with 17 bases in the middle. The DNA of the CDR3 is TGTGCCAGCAGTTATGAGGAGGGGGGGCTTGATGAGCAGTTCTTC. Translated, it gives CASSYEEGGLDEQFF.

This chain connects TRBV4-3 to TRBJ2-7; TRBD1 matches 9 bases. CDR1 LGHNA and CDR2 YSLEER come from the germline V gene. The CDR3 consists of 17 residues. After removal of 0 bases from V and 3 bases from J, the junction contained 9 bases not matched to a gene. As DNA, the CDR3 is TGCGCCAGCAGCCAAGAAATCCGCGGGACAGGGTACTACGAGCAGTACTTC. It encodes CASSQEIRGTGYYEQYF.

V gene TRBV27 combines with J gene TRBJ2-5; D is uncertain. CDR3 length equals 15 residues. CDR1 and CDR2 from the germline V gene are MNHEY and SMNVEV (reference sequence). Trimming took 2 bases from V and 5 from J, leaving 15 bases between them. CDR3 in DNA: TGTGCCAGCAGTTTACTCCTATCCTCCAAGGAGACCCAGTACTTC. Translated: CASSLLLSSKETQYF.

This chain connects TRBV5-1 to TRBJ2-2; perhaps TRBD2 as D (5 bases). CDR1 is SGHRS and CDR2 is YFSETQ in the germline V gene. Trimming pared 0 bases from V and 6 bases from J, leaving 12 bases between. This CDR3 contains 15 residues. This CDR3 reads CASSLVRGFSGELFF. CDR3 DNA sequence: TGCGCCAGCAGCTTGGTACGCGGGTTTTCCGGGGAGCTGTTTTTT.

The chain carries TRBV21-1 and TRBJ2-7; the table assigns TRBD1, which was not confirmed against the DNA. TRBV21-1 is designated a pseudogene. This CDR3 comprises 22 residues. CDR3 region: CASSTRKTNREIPCPGPYEQYF. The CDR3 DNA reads TGTGCCAGCAGCACGCGAAAGACTAACAGGGAGATCCCTTGCCCGGGACCCTACGAGCAGTACTTC.

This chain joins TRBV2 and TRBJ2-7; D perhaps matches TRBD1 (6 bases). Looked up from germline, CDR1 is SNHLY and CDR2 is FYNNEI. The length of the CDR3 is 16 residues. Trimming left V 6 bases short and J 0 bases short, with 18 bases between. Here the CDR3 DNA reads TGTGCCAGCAGCCCGGCATGGCAGGGGCTCTCCTACGAGCAGTACTTC. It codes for CASSPAWQGLSYEQYF.

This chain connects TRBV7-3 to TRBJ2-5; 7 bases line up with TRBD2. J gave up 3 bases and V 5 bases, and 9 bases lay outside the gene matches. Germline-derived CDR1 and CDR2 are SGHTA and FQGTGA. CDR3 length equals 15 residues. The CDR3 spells CASSAVGAGEETQYF. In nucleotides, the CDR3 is TGTGCCAGCAGCGCCGTAGGGGCGGGAGAAGAGACCCAGTACTTC.

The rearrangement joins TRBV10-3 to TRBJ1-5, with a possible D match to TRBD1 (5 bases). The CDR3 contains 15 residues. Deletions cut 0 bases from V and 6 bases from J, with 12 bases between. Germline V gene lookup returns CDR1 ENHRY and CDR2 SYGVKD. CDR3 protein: CAISESAGQGQPQHF. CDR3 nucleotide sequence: TGTGCCATCAGTGAGTCGGCGGGGCAGGGTCAGCCCCAGCATTTT.

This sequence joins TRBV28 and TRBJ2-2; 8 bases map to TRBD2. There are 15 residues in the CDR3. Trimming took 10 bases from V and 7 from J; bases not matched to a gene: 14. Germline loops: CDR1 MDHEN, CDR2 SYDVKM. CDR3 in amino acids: CATSPRGGRGGELFF. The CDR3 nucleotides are TGTGCCACCTCACCCCGGGGGGGGCGCGGCGGGGAGCTGTTTTTT.

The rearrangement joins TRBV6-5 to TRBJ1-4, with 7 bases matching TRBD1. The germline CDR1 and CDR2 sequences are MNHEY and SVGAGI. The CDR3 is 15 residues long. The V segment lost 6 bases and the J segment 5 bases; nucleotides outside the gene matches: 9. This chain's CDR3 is CASSLGTAKNEKLFF. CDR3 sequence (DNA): TGTGCCAGCAGCCTAGGGACAGCCAAAAATGAAAAACTGTTTTTT.

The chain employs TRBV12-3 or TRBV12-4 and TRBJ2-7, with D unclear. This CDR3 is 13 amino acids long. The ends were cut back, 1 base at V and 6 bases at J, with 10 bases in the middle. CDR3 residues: CASSLELPGEQYF. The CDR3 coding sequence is TGTGCCAGCAGTTTAGAACTACCTGGCGAGCAGTACTTC.

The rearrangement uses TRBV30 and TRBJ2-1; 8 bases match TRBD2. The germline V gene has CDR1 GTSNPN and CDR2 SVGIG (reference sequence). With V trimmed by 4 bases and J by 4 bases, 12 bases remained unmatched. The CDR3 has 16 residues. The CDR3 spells CAWISSGTGGYNEQFF. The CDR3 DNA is TGTGCCTGGATTAGTAGCGGGACTGGGGGATACAATGAGCAGTTCTTC. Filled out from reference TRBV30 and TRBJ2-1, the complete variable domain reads SQTIHQWPATLVQPVGSPLSLECTVEGTSNPNLYWYRQAAGRGLQLLFYSVGIGQISSEVPQNLSASRPQDRQFILSSKKLLLSDSGFYLCAWISSGTGGYNEQFFGPGTRLTVL.

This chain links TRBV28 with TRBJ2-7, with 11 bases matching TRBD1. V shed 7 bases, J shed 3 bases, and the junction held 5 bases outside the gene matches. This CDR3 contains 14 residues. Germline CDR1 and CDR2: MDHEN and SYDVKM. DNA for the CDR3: TGTGCCAGCACCCAGGGACAGGGGGTCTACGAGCAGTACTTC. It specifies CASTQGQGVYEQYF.

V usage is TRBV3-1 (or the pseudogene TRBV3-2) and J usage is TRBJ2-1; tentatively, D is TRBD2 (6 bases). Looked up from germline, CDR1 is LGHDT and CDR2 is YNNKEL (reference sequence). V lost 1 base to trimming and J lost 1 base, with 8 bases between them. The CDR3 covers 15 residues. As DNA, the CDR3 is TGTGCCAGCAGCCAAGGAGCGGGTTCCTACAATGAGCAGTTCTTC. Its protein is CASSQGAGSYNEQFF.

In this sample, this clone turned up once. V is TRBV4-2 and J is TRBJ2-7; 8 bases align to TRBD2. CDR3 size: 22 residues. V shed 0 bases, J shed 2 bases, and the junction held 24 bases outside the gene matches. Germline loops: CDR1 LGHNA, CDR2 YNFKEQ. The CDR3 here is CASSQDGGPGGERFHITYEQYF. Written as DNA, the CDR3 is TGTGCCAGCAGCCAAGATGGGGGCCCGGGGGGGGAAAGGTTTCATATTACCTACGAGCAGTACTTC.

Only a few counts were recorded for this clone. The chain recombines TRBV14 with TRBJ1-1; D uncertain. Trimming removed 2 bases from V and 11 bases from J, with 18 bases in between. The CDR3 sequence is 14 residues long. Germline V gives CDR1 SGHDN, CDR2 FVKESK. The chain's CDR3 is CASSQRMGSFVAFF. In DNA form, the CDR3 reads TGTGCCAGCAGCCAAAGAATGGGCAGTTTCGTGGCTTTCTTT.

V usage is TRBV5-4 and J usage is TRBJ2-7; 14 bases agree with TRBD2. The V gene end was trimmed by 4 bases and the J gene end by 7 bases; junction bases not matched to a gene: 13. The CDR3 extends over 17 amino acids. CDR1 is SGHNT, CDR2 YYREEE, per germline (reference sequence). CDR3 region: CASSQGRGTSGRKEQYF. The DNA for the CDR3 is TGTGCCAGCAGCCAGGGCCGCGGGACTAGCGGGAGAAAAGAGCAGTACTTC. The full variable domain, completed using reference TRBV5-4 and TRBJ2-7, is ETGVTQSPTHLIKTRGQQVTLRCSSQSGHNTVSWYQQALGQGPQFIFQYYREEENGRGNFPPRFSGLQFPNYSSELNVNALELDDSALYLCASSQGRGTSGRKEQYFGPGTRLTVT.